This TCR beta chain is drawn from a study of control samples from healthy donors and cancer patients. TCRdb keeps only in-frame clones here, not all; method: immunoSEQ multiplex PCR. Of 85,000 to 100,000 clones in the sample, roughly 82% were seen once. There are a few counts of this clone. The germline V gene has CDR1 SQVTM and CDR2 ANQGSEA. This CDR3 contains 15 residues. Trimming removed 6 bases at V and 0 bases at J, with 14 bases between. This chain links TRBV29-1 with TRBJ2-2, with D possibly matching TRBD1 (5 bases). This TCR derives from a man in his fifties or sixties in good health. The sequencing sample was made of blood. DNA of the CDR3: TGCAGCGTCCAAACCGCGACAGCGAACACCGGGGAGCTGTTTTTT. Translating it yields CSVQTATANTGELFF.